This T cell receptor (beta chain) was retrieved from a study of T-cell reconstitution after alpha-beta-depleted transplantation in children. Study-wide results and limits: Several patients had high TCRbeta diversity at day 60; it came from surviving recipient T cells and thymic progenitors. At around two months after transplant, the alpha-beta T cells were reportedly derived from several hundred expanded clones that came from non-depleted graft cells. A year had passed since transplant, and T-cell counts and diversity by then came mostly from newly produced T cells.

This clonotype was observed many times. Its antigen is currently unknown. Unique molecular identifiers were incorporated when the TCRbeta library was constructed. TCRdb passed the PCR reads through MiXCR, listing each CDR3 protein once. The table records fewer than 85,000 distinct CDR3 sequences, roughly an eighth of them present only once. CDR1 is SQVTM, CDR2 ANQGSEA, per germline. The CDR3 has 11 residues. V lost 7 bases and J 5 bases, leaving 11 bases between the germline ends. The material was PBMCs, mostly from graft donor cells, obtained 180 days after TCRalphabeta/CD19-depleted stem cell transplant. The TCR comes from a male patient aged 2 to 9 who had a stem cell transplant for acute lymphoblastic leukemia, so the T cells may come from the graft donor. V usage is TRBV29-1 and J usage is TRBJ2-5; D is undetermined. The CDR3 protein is CSALSRETQYF. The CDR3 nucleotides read TGCAGCGCCCTGAGCCGGGAGACCCAGTACTTC.